The 19 T cell receptor beta chains listed next were all sequenced from one sample in a study of OX40 agonist ivuxolimab in advanced cancers. TCRdb's copy holds only in-frame clones and misses some; the assay was immunoSEQ multiplex PCR. The sample consists of some 33,000 clones, more than 70% of them appearing once. The sample in question was CD4+ or CD8+ T cells sorted from blood, obtained in a trial of the OX40 agonist ivuxolimab. The receptors were sampled from an adult with an advanced solid tumor such as melanoma, head and neck, liver or kidney cancer.

The chain combines TRBV28 with TRBJ2-3, with D hard to call. The V end was cut by 0 bases, the J end by 6 bases, with 10 bases between. Germline CDR1 and CDR2: MDHEN and SYDVKM. This CDR3 has 14 residues. This chain's CDR3 is CASSLWGSTDTQYF. In DNA form, the CDR3 reads TGTGCCAGCAGTTTATGGGGATCTACGGATACGCAGTATTTT.

V gene TRBV2 combines with J gene TRBJ2-2; 11 bases agree with TRBD2. CDR3 length: 16 residues. The V segment lost 0 bases and the J segment 4 bases; nucleotides outside the gene matches: 1. CDR1 and CDR2 from the germline V gene are SNHLY and FYNNEI. In DNA, the CDR3 is TGTGCCAGCAGTGAAGCCACTAGCGGGGGCACCGGGGAGCTGTTTTTT. This gives the protein CASSEATSGGTGELFF.

The DNA for the CDR3 is TGCGCCAGCAGCCAAGACCATCCGACTAGCGGGAAGTTCACCGGGGAGCTGTTTTTT. Translation gives CASSQDHPTSGKFTGELFF. The J gene is TRBJ2-2, the V gene TRBV4-1; TRBD2 matches at 11 bases. There are 19 residues in the CDR3. V shed 0 bases and J 4 bases; nucleotides not matched to a gene: 10. Germline lookup yields CDR1 MGHRA and CDR2 YSYEKL.

This clone turned up a few times. The chain carries TRBV2 and TRBJ2-1; no definite D call. This CDR3 has 15 amino acids. V lost 6 bases to trimming and J lost 0 bases, with 12 bases between them. The germline gives CDR1 SNHLY, CDR2 FYNNEI. CDR3 nucleotides: TGTGCCAGCAGAGAGGTGGTTGGCTCCTACAATGAGCAGTTCTTC. Amino acids: CASREVVGSYNEQFF. Looking up the rest from reference TRBV2 and TRBJ2-1 gives the full variable domain: EPEVTQTPSHQVTQMGQEVILRCVPISNHLYFYWYRQILGQKVEFLVSFYNNEISEKSEIFDDQFSVERPDGSNFTLKIRSTKLEDSAMYFCASREVVGSYNEQFFGPGTRLTVL.

This chain links TRBV28 with TRBJ2-1; D remains unclear. The V end was cut by 3 bases, the J end by 8 bases, with 11 bases between. The CDR3 has 13 amino acids. Per germline, CDR1 MDHEN and CDR2 SYDVKM. CDR3 sequence: CASSLALFDEQFF. CDR3 nucleotides: TGTGCCAGCAGTTTGGCACTATTCGATGAGCAGTTCTTC.

The chain has TRBV9 and TRBJ1-4; 12 nucleotides match TRBD1. Germline V gene sequence: CDR1 SGDLS, CDR2 YYNGEE. The CDR3 sequence is 15 residues long. J gave up 7 bases and V 3 bases, and 4 bases lay outside the gene matches. The CDR3 reads CASSGGTGGVEKLFF. In DNA, the CDR3 is TGTGCCAGCAGCGGAGGGACAGGGGGCGTTGAAAAACTGTTTTTT.

The chain links TRBV7-6 to TRBJ2-7, with 8 nucleotides matching TRBD1. Losses at the gene ends were 5 bases for V and 5 bases for J; bases not matched to a gene: 11. Germline V gene lookup returns CDR1 SGHVS and CDR2 FNYEAQ. This CDR3 comprises 15 residues. Written as DNA, the CDR3 is TGTGCCAGCAGCCTGCTGGACAGGGCGTATAACGAGCAGTACTTC. Amino acids: CASSLLDRAYNEQYF.

The chain employs TRBV27 and TRBJ2-1; no reliable D call. CDR3 length equals 14 residues. Trimming pared 8 bases from V and 5 bases from J, leaving 16 bases between. Germline CDR1 reads MNHEY; CDR2 reads SMNVEV (reference sequence). The CDR3 sequence is CASSLLGYNNEQFF. DNA for the CDR3: TGTGCCAGCTCACTACTGGGGTATAACAATGAGCAGTTCTTC.

The genes are TRBV6-5 and TRBJ1-1, with D perhaps matching TRBD1 (6 bases). This CDR3 spans 13 amino acids. V lost 2 bases and J 4 bases, leaving 8 bases between the germline ends. Germline CDR1 is MNHEY and CDR2 is SVGAGI. The CDR3 loop reads CASSYRGVTEAFF. CDR3 bases: TGTGCCAGCAGTTACAGGGGGGTCACTGAAGCTTTCTTT.

The J gene is TRBJ1-1, the V gene TRBV9; unclear D gene. Germline loops: CDR1 SGDLS, CDR2 YYNGEE. The length of the CDR3 is 17 residues. The V end lost 0 bases, the J end lost 4 bases, and 19 bases lay between the germline ends. Written as DNA, the CDR3 is TGTGCCAGCAGCGTAGATTCCGGTACCCTGCGGACCACTGAAGCTTTCTTT. Protein: CASSVDSGTLRTTEAFF. The full variable domain, in which reference TRBV9 and TRBJ1-1 provide the parts outside the CDR3, is DSGVTQTPKHLITATGQRVTLRCSPRSGDLSVYWYQQSLDQGLQFLIQYYNGEERAKGNILERFSAQQFPDLHSELNLSSLELGDSALYFCASSVDSGTLRTTEAFFGQGTRLTVV.

The gene calls are TRBV4-1 and TRBJ1-1; D uncertain. Per the germline V gene, CDR1 is MGHRA and CDR2 is YSYEKL. The CDR3 loop spans 15 amino acids. V was pared by 6 bases and J by 0 bases, with 14 bases between. DNA of the CDR3: TGCGCCAGCAGATATGGGTCCGAAATGAACACTGAAGCTTTCTTT. Translated: CASRYGSEMNTEAFF.

The chain recombines TRBV7-8 with TRBJ2-1; D is perhaps TRBD1 (5 bases). Looked up from germline, CDR1 is SGHVS and CDR2 is FQNEAQ. The CDR3 sequence is 15 residues long. Trimming shortened V by 0 bases and J by 7 bases, and 13 bases separated the two germline ends. The DNA for the CDR3 is TGTGCCAGCAGCTTAGCGGGGTCGGCAGGGAATGAGCAGTTCTTC. Translated, it gives CASSLAGSAGNEQFF.

The chain combines TRBV11-2 with TRBJ1-1, with 10 bases matching TRBD1. CDR3 size: 15 residues. The V gene end was trimmed by 5 bases and the J gene end by 6 bases; junction bases not matched to a gene: 9. The germline gives CDR1 SGHAT, CDR2 FQNNGV. DNA of the CDR3: TGTGCCAGCAGCCACCCGGGACAGGGGAGACCTGAAGCTTTCTTT. Its translation is CASSHPGQGRPEAFF. Based on the CDR3 plus reference TRBV11-2 and TRBJ1-1, the full variable domain is EAGVAQSPRYKIIEKRQSVAFWCNPISGHATLYWYQQILGQGPKLLIQFQNNGVVDDSQLPKDRFSAERLKGVDSTLKIQPAKLEDSAVYLCASSHPGQGRPEAFFGQGTRLTVV.

This chain joins TRBV29-1 and TRBJ2-7; D possibly corresponds to TRBD2 (6 bases). The CDR3 has 14 residues. V was shortened by 6 bases and J by 0 bases, with 15 bases between the two germline ends. CDR1 is SQVTM, CDR2 ANQGSEA, per germline. The CDR3 nucleotides are TGCAGCGTCCGGGGCGGGGATCGCTCCTACGAGCAGTACTTC. It specifies CSVRGGDRSYEQYF.

The chain employs TRBV12-5 and TRBJ2-3; possible D gene TRBD2, 5 bases. Per the germline V gene, CDR1 is LGHNT and CDR2 is FRNRAP. The ends were cut back, 8 bases at V and 0 bases at J, with 12 bases in the middle. The CDR3 is 14 residues long. This CDR3 reads CASSGGLSTDTQYF. The CDR3 DNA sequence: TGTGCTAGTAGTGGAGGCCTGAGCACAGATACGCAGTATTTT.

This clone is a singleton in its sample. This sequence joins TRBV5-4 and TRBJ1-4, with 8 bases aligning to TRBD1. The germline V gene has CDR1 SGHNT and CDR2 YYREEE (reference sequence). The junction had 13 bases not matched to a gene; V was cut back by 9 bases and J by 0 bases. The CDR3 is 17 amino acids. The CDR3 here is CATADRDPPATNEKLFF. As DNA, the CDR3 is TGTGCCACCGCGGACAGGGACCCGCCAGCAACTAATGAAAAACTGTTTTTT.

The chain uses TRBV10-3 and TRBJ1-1; D is unresolved. V was clipped by 6 bases and J by 0 bases, with 5 bases between them. CDR3 length: 12 residues. CDR1 and CDR2 (germline): ENHRY, SYGVKD. The CDR3 is CAISSLNTEAFF. CDR3 DNA: TGTGCCATCAGCAGCCTGAACACTGAAGCTTTCTTT.

The chain is built from TRBV5-1 and TRBJ2-7; D remains ambiguous. Germline V lookup: CDR1 SGHRS, CDR2 YFSETQ. The CDR3 has 15 residues. V was clipped by 0 bases and J by 0 bases, with 10 bases between them. In DNA, the CDR3 is TGCGCCAGCAGCTTGGAATCACTCCGCTCCTACGAGCAGTACTTC. This translates into CASSLESLRSYEQYF.

V gene TRBV13 combines with J gene TRBJ2-3, with 9 bases lining up with TRBD2. Per germline, CDR1 PRHDT and CDR2 FYEKMQ (reference sequence). CDR3 length: 16 residues. V trimming: 3 bases; J trimming: 4 bases; junction bases outside the gene matches: 8. In DNA form, the CDR3 reads TGTGCCAGCAGCTTGCTGTTAGCGGGAGTTCCAGATACGCAGTATTTT. This translates into CASSLLLAGVPDTQYF.